This T cell receptor (beta chain) was captured by sequencing in a study of shared clonotypes between healthy human individuals. Study at large: The people who gave samples were a couple of women and a few men aged 18 to 49. Each donor's CD8 memory used one plate, CD8 naive two, each CD4 subset three.

Regarding this clone: Its antigen is still unknown.

This CDR3 has 16 amino acids. The germline CDR1 and CDR2 sequences are SEHNR and FQNEAQ (reference sequence). Trimming left V 1 base short and J 4 bases short, with 16 bases between. The data were produced by immunoSEQ multiplex PCR, yet TCRdb's version contains in-frame clones alone and is incomplete. This table has 2.3 million or so clones, approximately 93% appearing once. Whole-study results and caveats: Generally, estimated richness proved larger in naive subsets than it did in memory subsets.

This TCR was sampled from a man between 18 and 29 years old in good health. Some clones in this sample may be carry-over from other donors' samples. Material for sequencing was naive CD4+ T cells from PBMCs. Subset noted: CD45RA+ positively selected. The chain combines TRBV7-9 with TRBJ1-2, with TRBD1 as a possible D gene (6 bases). CDR3 nucleotide sequence: TGTGCCAGCAGCTTAGACGGGGGGGCGCTGGGCTATGGCTACACCTTC. It yields the protein CASSLDGGALGYGYTF. The full variable domain, with the rest looked up from reference TRBV7-9 and TRBJ1-2, is DTGVSQNPRHKITKRGQNVTFRCDPISEHNRLYWYRQTLGQGPEFLTYFQNEAQLEKSRLLSDRFSAERPKGSFSTLEIQRTEQGDSAMYLCASSLDGGALGYGYTFGSGTRLTVV.